Below are 14 T cell receptor beta chains sequenced from a single sample in a study of T cells in Graves' hyperthyroidism and ophthalmopathy. Amplified TCR beta CDR3 regions derived from RNA transcripts. HTBI primers were the set used in a first-round RT-PCR of the TCR CDR3. MiXCR, run by TCRdb on the multiplex PCR reads, gives a single entry per CDR3 protein. The sample includes approximately 600,000 distinct CDR3 sequences, more than 20% seen only once; the top ten take about 34%. The material sequenced was blood. All receptors derive from a man under 40 with Graves' ophthalmopathy.

This clonotype was recorded at least ten times. J is TRBJ2-3 and V is TRBV7-9, with D perhaps matching TRBD2 (5 bases). Germline CDR1 is SEHNR and CDR2 is FQNEAQ (reference sequence). This CDR3 comprises 11 residues. V lost 6 bases to trimming and J lost 9 bases, with 10 bases between them. The DNA of the CDR3 is TGTGCCAGCAGGATCGGGGTAACGCAGTATTTT. This codes for CASRIGVTQYF.

The chain couples TRBV9 to TRBJ1-2; D perhaps matches TRBD1 (6 bases). CDR1 is SGDLS and CDR2 is YYNGEE in the germline V gene. The length of the CDR3 is 16 residues. Trimming removed 2 bases from V and 0 bases from J, with 14 bases in between. CDR3 in amino acids: CASSVGAGRANYGYTF. The CDR3, as DNA: TGTGCCAGCAGCGTGGGGGCAGGTCGGGCTAACTATGGCTACACCTTC.

The J gene is TRBJ1-6, the V gene TRBV6-1; no clear D. Germline CDR1 reads MNHNS; CDR2 reads SASEGT. V lost 3 bases to trimming and J lost 9 bases, with 15 bases between them. This CDR3 has 15 residues. CDR3 protein: CASSEFGVKSSPLHF. The CDR3 DNA sequence: TGTGCCAGCAGTGAGTTCGGGGTGAAGAGTTCACCCCTCCACTTT.

This clonotype was seen a handful of times. V gene TRBV20-1 combines with J gene TRBJ2-7, with a possible D match to TRBD1 (6 bases). CDR3 length equals 15 residues. Germline V CDR1 and CDR2: DFQATT, SNEGSKA (reference sequence). With 0 bases removed from V and 2 bases from J, the gap between germline ends came to 14 bases. As DNA, the CDR3 is TGCAGTGCTAGAGATCTCCCCAGGGGAACCTACGAGCAGTACTTC. Encoded protein: CSARDLPRGTYEQYF.

The chain links TRBV13 to TRBJ1-6; D may be TRBD1 (5 bases). The V and J ends lost 0 bases and 10 bases respectively, with 16 bases between them. The CDR3 runs to 16 residues. CDR1 is PRHDT, CDR2 FYEKMQ, per germline (reference sequence). The CDR3 sequence: CASSLGLQGGWSPLHF. The DNA of the CDR3 is TGTGCCAGCAGCTTAGGGCTGCAGGGCGGATGGTCACCCCTCCACTTT.

On this clonotype itself: A much larger clone lies one base from this, so it may be a read error. The rearrangement uses TRBV5-1 and TRBJ2-1; D call uncertain. Germline CDR1 reads SGHRS; CDR2 reads YFSETQ. The V end lost 0 bases, the J end lost 5 bases, and 9 bases lay between the germline ends. The CDR3 is made up of 14 amino acids. This chain's CDR3 is CASSLVALDNEQFF. The DNA of the CDR3 is TGCGCCAGCAGCTTGGTGGCGTTGGACAATGAGCAGTTCTTC.

This clonotype has just one count. This could be a read error, since a much larger clone is one nucleotide away. CDR3 coding DNA: TGTGCCAGCAGTTTAGCGGGAGGGCCTCACTATACGCAGTATTTT. This translates into CASSLAGGPHYTQYF. The J gene is TRBJ2-3, the V gene TRBV27; 9 nucleotides match TRBD2. With V trimmed by 2 bases and J by 7 bases, 7 bases remained unmatched. The CDR3 has 15 residues. The germline CDR1 and CDR2 sequences are MNHEY and SMNVEV (reference sequence).

In its sample, this clonotype was seen a few times. The junction shows a germline mismatch at one end, possibly a read error. The genes are TRBV20-1 and TRBJ2-5, with 11 bases fitting TRBD2. Germline CDR1 and CDR2: DFQATT and SNEGSKA (reference sequence). The CDR3 extends over 15 amino acids. The chain's CDR3 is CSARAASGRQVTQYF. Written as DNA, the CDR3 is TGCAGTGCTAGAGCTGCTAGCGGGAGGCAAGTGACCCAGTACTTC.

The chain carries TRBV6-4 and TRBJ2-1; possibly TRBD2 for D (6 bases). Germline V gene lookup returns CDR1 MRHNA and CDR2 SNTAGT. The CDR3 runs 18 residues. V shed 6 bases and J shed 0 bases, with 21 bases lying between them. CDR3 amino acids: CASSKRAEAGLSYNEQFF. The CDR3 coding sequence is TGTGCCAGCAGCAAAAGAGCCGAGGCGGGACTCTCCTACAATGAGCAGTTCTTC.

The CDR3 loop is CASSPMGPNQPQHF. CDR3 DNA sequence: TGCGCCAGCAGCCCGATGGGACCGAATCAGCCCCAGCATTTT. The J gene is TRBJ1-5, the V gene TRBV5-1; perhaps TRBD1 as D (5 bases). The germline CDR1 and CDR2 sequences are SGHRS and YFSETQ. The CDR3 is made up of 14 amino acids. Trimming cost V 4 bases and J 4 bases, with 12 bases left between them.

This clonotype appeared a few times. The genes are TRBV27 and TRBJ2-7; 12 bases line up with TRBD2. The CDR3 has 16 residues. CDR1 MNHEY and CDR2 SMNVEV come from the germline V gene (reference sequence). The V gene end was trimmed by 5 bases and the J gene end by 0 bases; junction bases not matched to a gene: 5. CDR3 bases: TGTGCCAGCAGTCCCTCTAGCGGGAGGGCCTCCTACGAGCAGTACTTC. Residues: CASSPSSGRASYEQYF.

V and J are TRBV28 and TRBJ2-7; D might be TRBD1 (5 bases). The CDR3 covers 11 residues. The ends were cut back, 11 bases at V and 1 base at J, with 9 bases in the middle. Germline V gene sequence: CDR1 MDHEN, CDR2 SYDVKM. The DNA for the CDR3 is TGTGCCTCCCAGGGTTCCTACGAGCAGTACTTC. Its protein is CASQGSYEQYF.

This clonotype turned up a few times. The gene calls are TRBV19 and TRBJ1-1; D call uncertain. Germline V gene data show CDR1 as LNHDA and CDR2 as SQIVND (reference sequence). The ends were cut back, 8 bases at V and 3 bases at J, with 10 bases in the middle. The CDR3 contains 12 residues. The CDR3 DNA follows: TGTGCCAGTCTTGGTGGACACACTGAAGCTTTCTTT. Amino acids: CASLGGHTEAFF.

CDR3 DNA: TGTGCCAGCAGTGCGGGACTCTTTAATTCACCCCTCCACTTT. Translation: CASSAGLFNSPLHF. This sequence joins TRBV6-1 and TRBJ1-6; the D gene is possibly TRBD1 (5 bases). The CDR3 sequence is 14 residues long. The ends were cut back, 4 bases at V and 6 bases at J, with 10 bases in the middle. The V gene's germline CDR1 is MNHNS and CDR2 SASEGT.